This T cell receptor (beta chain) was identified during a study of shared T cell receptors in the human thymus. CDR1 is LGHNA and CDR2 is YSLEER in the germline V gene. The CDR3 has 15 amino acids. The J segment lost 4 bases and the V segment lost 0 bases, leaving 4 bases of the junction unmatched. Produced via immunoSEQ multiplex PCR; TCRdb's table is partial and in-frame only. The repertoire holds hundreds of thousands of clones, with about 90% as singletons. In this sample, this clone turned up a few times. These data also featured in a second study, about human thymus T cells. That work contributes: Resections from corrective heart surgery supplied the thymus tissue.

The source material was thymocytes. This sequence was found in a boy younger than two with a congenital heart defect. This rearrangement joins TRBV4-3 to TRBJ2-7, with 9 bases aligning to TRBD2. The CDR3 DNA is TGCGCCAGCAGCCAAGATCCTAGCGGGAAGTACGAGCAGTACTTC. This gives the protein CASSQDPSGKYEQYF.